This T cell receptor beta chain was captured by sequencing in a study of shared clonotypes between healthy human individuals. Germline CDR1 MDHEN, CDR2 SYDVKM. This CDR3 region has 16 residues. V lost 1 base, J lost 3 bases, and 4 bases stayed unmatched. Profiled with immunoSEQ multiplex PCR; TCRdb holds only in-frame clones, not every one. In the table there are around 500,000 clones, around 78% of which are singletons. The specimen sequenced was PBMCs. This chain connects TRBV28 to TRBJ2-1, with 9 bases that match TRBD1. This clonotype originated in a woman aged 40 to 49 in good health. Some clones in this sample may be carry-over from other donors' samples. The CDR3 spells CASSLYGDRDYNEQFF. CDR3 in DNA: TGTGCCAGCAGTTTATATGGGGACAGGGACTACAATGAGCAGTTCTTC.